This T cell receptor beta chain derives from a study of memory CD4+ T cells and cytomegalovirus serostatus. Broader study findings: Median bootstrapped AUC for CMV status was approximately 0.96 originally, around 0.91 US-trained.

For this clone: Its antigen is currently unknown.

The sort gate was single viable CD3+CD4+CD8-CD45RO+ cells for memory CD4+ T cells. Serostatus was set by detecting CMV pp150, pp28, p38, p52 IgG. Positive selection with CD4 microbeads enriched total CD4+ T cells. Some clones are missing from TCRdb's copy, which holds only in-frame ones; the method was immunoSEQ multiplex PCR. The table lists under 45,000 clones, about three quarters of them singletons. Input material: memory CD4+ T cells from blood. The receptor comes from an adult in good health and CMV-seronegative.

The CDR3, as DNA: TGCGCCAGCAGCTTGAACGTCCCGGGACTAGCGGGGGCACCGAGCAACATCAATGAGCAGTTCTTC. Amino acid sequence: CASSLNVPGLAGAPSNINEQFF. The gene calls are TRBV5-1 and TRBJ2-1, with TRBD2 matching 14 bases. The length of the CDR3 is 22 residues. Per the germline V gene, CDR1 is SGHRS and CDR2 is YFSETQ. Trimming at V came to 1 base and at J to 6 bases, leaving 21 bases not matched to a gene.